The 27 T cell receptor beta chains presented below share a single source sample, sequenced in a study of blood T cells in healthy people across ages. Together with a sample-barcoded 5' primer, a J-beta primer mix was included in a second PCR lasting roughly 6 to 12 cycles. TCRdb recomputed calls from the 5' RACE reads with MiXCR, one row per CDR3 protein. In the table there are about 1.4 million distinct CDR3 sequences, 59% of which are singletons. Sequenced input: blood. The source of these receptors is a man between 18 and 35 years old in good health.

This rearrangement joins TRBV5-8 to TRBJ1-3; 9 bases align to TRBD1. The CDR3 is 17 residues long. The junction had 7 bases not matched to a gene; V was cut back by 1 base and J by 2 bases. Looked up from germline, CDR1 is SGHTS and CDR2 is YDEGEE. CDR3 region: CASSLQTGTGPGNTIYF. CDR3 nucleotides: TGTGCCAGCAGCTTGCAAACCGGGACAGGGCCTGGAAACACCATATATTTT.

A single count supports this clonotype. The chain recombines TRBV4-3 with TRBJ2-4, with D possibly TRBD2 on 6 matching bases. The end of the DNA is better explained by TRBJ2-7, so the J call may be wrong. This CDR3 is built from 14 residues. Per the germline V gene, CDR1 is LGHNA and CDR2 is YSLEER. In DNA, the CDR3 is TGCGCCAGCAGCGGAGGGCGAAATGGTGGCGAGCAGTACTTC. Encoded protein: CASSGGRNGGEQYF.

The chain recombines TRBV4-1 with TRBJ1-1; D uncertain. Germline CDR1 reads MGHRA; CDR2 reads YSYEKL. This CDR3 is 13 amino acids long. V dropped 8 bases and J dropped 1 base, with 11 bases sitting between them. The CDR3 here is CASGMDPNTEAFF. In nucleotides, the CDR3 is TGCGCCAGCGGCATGGATCCGAACACTGAAGCTTTCTTT.

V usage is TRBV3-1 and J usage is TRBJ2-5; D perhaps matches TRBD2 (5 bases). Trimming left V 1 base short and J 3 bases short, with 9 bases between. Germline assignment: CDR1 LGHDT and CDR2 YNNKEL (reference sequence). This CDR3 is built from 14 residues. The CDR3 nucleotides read TGTGCCAGCAGCCAAGTTCCGCGGGAAGAGACCCAGTACTTC. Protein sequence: CASSQVPREETQYF.

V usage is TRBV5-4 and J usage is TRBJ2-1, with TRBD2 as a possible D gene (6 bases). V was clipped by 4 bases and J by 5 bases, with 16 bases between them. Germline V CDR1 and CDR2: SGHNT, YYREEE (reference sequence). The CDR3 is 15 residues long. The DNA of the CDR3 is TGTGCCAGCAGCCTTGCGGGGACCGTAAACAATGAGCAGTTCTTC. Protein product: CASSLAGTVNNEQFF.

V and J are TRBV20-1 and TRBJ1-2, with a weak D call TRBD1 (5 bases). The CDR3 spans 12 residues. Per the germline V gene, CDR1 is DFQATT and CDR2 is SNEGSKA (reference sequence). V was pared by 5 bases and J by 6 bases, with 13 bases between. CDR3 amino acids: CSALDTNHGYTF. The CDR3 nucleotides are TGCAGTGCTCTGGACACCAACCATGGCTACACCTTC.

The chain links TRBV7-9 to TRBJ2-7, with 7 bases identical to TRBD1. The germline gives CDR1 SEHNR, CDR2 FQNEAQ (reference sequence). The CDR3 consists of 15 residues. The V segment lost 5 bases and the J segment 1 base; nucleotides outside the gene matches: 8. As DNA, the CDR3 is TGTGCCAGCAGCGGTTTGGGACAGCTTTCCTACGAGCAGTACTTC. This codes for CASSGLGQLSYEQYF.

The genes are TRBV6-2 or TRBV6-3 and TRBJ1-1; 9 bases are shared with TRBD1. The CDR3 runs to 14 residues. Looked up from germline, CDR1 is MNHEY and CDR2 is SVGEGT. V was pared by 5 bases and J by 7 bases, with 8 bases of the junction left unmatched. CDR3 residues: CASSPLDRGGEAFF. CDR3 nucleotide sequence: TGTGCCAGCAGTCCCTTGGACAGGGGAGGTGAAGCTTTCTTT.

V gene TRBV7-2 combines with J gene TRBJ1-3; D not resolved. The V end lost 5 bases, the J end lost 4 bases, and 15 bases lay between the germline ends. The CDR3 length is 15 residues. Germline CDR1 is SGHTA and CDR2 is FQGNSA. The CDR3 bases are TGTGCCAGCAGCCCCACGCTATCGTCGGGAAACACCATATATTTT. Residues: CASSPTLSSGNTIYF.

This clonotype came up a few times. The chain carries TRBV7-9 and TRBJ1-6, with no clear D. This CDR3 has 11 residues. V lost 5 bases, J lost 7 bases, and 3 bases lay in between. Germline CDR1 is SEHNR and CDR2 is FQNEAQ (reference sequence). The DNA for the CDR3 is TGTGCCAGCAGCCCGAATTCACCCCTCCACTTT. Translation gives CASSPNSPLHF. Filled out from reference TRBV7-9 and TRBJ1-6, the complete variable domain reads DTGVSQNPRHKITKRGQNVTFRCDPISEHNRLYWYRQTLGQGPEFLTYFQNEAQLEKSRLLSDRFSAERPKGSFSTLEIQRTEQGDSAMYLCASSPNSPLHFGNGTRLTVT.

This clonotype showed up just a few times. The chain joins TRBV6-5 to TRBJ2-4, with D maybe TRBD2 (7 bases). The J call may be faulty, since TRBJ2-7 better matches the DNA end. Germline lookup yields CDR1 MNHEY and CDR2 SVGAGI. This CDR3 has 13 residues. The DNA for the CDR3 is TGTGCCAGCAGAGGGGGGGTGATGTACGAGCAGTACTTC. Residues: CASRGGVMYEQYF.

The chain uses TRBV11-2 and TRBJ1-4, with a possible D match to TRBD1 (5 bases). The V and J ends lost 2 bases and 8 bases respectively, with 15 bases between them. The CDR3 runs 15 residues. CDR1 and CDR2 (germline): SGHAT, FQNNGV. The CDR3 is CASSLSGVGGEKLFF. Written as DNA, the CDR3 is TGTGCCAGCAGCTTATCCGGGGTGGGGGGAGAAAAACTGTTTTTT.

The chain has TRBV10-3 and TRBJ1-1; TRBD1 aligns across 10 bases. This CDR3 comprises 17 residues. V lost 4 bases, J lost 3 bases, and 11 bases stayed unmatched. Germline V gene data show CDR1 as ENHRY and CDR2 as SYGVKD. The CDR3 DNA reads TGTGCCATCAGTGCCTCGGGACAGGGGAAGATCGACACTGAAGCTTTCTTT. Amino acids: CAISASGQGKIDTEAFF.

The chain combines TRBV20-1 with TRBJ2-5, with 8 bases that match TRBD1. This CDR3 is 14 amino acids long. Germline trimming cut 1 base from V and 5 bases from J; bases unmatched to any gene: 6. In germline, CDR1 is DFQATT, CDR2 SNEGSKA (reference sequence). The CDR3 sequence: CSARALTGGETQYF. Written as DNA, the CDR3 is TGCAGTGCTAGAGCCCTAACAGGGGGGGAGACCCAGTACTTC.

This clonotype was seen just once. The CDR3 loop is CASRRRVGNGYTF. The DNA of the CDR3 is TGTGCCAGCAGGCGTAGGGTGGGCAATGGCTACACCTTC. The rearrangement links TRBV27 to TRBJ1-2, with D uncertain. CDR3 length: 13 residues. Per germline, CDR1 MNHEY and CDR2 SMNVEV (reference sequence). Trimming pared 6 bases from V and 6 bases from J, leaving 14 bases between.

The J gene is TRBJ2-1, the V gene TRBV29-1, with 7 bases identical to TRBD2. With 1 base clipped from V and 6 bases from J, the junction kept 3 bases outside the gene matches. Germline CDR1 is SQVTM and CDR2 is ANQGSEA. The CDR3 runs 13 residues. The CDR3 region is CSVEGTSINEQFF. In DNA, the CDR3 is TGCAGCGTTGAAGGGACTAGTATCAATGAGCAGTTCTTC.

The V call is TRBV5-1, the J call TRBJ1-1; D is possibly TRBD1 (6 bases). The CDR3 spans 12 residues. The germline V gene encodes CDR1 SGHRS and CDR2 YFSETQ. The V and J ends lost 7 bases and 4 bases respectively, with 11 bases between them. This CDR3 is CASRQASTEAFF. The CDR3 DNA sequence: TGCGCCAGCCGACAGGCTTCCACTGAAGCTTTCTTT.

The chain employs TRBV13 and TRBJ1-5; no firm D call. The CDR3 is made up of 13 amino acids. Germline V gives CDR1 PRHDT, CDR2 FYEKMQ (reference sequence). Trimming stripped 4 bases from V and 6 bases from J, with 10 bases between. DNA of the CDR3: TGTGCCAGCAGCTCAAGTCAGATTCAGCCCCAGCATTTT. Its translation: CASSSSQIQPQHF.

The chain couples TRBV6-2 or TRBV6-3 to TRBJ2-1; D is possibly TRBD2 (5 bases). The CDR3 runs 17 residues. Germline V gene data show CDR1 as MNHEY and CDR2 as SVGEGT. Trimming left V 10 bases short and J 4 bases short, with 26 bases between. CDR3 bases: TGTGCCACCCGCACTCAAAGGACTGATGGAATTTACAATGAGCAGTTCTTC. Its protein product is CATRTQRTDGIYNEQFF.

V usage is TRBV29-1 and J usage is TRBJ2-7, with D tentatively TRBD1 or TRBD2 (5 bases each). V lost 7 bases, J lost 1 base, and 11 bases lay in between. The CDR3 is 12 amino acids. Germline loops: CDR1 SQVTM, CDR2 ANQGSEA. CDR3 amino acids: CSAGDVSYEQYF. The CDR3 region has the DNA TGCAGCGCTGGGGACGTATCCTACGAGCAGTACTTC.

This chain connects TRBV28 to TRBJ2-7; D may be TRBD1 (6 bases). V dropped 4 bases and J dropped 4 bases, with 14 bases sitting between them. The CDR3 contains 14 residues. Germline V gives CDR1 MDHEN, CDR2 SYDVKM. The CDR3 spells CASSSRQVQYEQYF. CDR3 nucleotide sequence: TGTGCCAGCAGTTCGAGACAGGTTCAATACGAGCAGTACTTC.

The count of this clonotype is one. In DNA, the CDR3 is TGTGCCAGTAGTCAATACTCGACCGCCAGCAATGAGCAGTTCTTC. Its protein product is CASSQYSTASNEQFF. This chain links TRBV27 with TRBJ2-1; D unclear. V dropped 9 bases and J dropped 6 bases, with 21 bases sitting between them. Germline V lookup: CDR1 MNHEY, CDR2 SMNVEV (reference sequence). The CDR3 extends over 15 amino acids.

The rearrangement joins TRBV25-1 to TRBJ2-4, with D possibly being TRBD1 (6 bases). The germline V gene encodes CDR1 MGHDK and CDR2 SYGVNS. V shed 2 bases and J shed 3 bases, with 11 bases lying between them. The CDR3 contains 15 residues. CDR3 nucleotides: TGTGCCAGCAGTGAAACAGGGTGGAACAAAAACATTCAGTACTTC. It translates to CASSETGWNKNIQYF.

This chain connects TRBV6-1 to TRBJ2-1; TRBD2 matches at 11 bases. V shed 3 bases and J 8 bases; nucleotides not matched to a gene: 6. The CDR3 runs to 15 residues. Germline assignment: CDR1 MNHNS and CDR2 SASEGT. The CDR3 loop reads CASSEASGGTHEQFF. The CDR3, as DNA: TGTGCCAGCAGTGAGGCTAGCGGGGGGACGCATGAGCAGTTCTTC.

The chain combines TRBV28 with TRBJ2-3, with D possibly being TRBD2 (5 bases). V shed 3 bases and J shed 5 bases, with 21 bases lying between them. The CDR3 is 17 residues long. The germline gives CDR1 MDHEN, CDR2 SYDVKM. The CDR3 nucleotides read TGTGCCAGCAGTTTCTCTCTTGCTAGAGAGGGTCTAGATACGCAGTATTTT. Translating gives CASSFSLAREGLDTQYF.

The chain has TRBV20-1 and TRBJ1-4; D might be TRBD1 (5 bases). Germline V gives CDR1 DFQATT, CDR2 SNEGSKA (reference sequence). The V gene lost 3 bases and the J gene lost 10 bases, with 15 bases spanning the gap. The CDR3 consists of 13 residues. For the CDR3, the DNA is TGCAGTGCTAGTCTTCGGGGCCTTGGAAAACTGTTTTTT. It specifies CSASLRGLGKLFF.

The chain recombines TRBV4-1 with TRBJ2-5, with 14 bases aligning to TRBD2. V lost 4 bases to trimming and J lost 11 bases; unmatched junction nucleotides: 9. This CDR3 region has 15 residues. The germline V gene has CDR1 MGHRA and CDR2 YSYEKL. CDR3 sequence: CASSLWTSGRREQYF. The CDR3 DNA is TGCGCCAGCAGCCTCTGGACTAGCGGGAGGAGGGAGCAGTACTTC.